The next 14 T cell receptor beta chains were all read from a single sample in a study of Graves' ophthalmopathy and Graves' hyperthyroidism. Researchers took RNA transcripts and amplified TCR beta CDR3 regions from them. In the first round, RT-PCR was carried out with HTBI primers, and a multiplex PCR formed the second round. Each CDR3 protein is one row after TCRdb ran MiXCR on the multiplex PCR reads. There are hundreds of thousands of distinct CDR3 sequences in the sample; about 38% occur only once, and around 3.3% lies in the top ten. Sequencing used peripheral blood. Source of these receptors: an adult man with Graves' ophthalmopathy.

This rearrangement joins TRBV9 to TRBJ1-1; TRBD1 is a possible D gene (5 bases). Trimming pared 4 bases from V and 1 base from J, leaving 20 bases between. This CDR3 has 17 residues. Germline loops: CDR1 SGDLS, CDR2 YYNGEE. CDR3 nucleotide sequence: TGTGCCAGCAGCTCGTGCCCAGCCGGGACCGCGAACACTGAAGCTTTCTTT. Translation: CASSSCPAGTANTEAFF.

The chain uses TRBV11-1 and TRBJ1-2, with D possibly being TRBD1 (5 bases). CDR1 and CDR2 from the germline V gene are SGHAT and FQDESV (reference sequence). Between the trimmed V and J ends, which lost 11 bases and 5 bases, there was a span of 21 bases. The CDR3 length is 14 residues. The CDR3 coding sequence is TGTGCCTGGAGTTCAGGGTATGGGGAATATGGCTACACCTTC. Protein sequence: CAWSSGYGEYGYTF.

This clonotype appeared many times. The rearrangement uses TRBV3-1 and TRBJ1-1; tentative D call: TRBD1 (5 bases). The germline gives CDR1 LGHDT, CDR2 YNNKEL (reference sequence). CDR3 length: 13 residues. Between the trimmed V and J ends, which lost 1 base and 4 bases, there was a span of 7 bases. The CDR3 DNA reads TGTGCCAGCAGCCAAGGGGGGTCCACTGAAGCTTTCTTT. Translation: CASSQGGSTEAFF.

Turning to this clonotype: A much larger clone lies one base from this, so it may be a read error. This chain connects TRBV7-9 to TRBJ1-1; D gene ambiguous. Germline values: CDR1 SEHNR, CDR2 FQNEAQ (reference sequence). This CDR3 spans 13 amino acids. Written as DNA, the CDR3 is TGTGCCAGCAGCCGTTTCGGGAACACTGAAGCTTCCTTT. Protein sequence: CASSRFGNTEASF.

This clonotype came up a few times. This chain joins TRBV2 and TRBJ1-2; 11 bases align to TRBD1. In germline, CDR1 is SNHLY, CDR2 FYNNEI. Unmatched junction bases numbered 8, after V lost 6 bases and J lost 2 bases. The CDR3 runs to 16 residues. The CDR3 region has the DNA TGTGCCAGCAGCCGTGGACAGGGGGCATGGAACTATGGCTACACCTTC. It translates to CASSRGQGAWNYGYTF.

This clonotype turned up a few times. CDR3 DNA sequence: TGTGCCAGCAGCGCCGGACCCATTTTAAACTATGGCTACACCTTC. This codes for CASSAGPILNYGYTF. The V call is TRBV7-9, the J call TRBJ1-2; D remains unclear. Trimming left V 5 bases short and J 2 bases short, with 15 bases between. The CDR3 totals 15 residues. Germline V CDR1 and CDR2: SEHNR, FQNEAQ (reference sequence).

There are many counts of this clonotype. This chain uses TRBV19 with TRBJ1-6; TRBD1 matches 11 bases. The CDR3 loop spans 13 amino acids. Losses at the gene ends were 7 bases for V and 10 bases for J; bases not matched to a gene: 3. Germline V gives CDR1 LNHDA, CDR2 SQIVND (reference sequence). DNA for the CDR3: TGTGCCAGTACGGACAGGGGGCTATCACCCCTCCACTTT. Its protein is CASTDRGLSPLHF.

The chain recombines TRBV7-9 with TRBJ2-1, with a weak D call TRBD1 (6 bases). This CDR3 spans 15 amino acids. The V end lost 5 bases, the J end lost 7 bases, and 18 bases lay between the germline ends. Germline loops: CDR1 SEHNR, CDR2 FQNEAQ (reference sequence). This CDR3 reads CASSPQGPLRNEQFF. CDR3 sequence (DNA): TGTGCCAGCAGCCCCCAGGGGCCCCTTAGGAATGAGCAGTTCTTC. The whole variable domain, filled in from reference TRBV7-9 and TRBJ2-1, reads DTGVSQNPRHKITKRGQNVTFRCDPISEHNRLYWYRQTLGQGPEFLTYFQNEAQLEKSRLLSDRFSAERPKGSFSTLEIQRTEQGDSAMYLCASSPQGPLRNEQFFGPGTRLTVL.

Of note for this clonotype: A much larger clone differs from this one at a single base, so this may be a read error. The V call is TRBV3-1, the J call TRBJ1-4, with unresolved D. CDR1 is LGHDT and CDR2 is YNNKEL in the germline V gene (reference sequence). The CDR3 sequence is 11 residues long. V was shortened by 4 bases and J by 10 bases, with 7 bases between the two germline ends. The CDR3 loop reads CASSRSGKLFF. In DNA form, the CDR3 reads TGTGCCAGCAGCCGATCAGGAAAACTGTTTTTT.

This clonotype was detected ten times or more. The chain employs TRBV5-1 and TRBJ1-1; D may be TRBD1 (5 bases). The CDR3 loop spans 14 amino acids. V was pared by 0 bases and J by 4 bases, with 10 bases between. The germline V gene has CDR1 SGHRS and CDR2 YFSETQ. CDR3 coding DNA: TGCGCCAGCAGCTTGGCGGGGACGGGCACTGAAGCTTTCTTT. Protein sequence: CASSLAGTGTEAFF.

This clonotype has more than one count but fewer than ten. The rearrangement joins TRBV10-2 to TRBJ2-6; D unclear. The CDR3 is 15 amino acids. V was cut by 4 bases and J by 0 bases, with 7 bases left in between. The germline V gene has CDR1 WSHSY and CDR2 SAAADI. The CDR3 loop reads CASSGEDSGANVLTF. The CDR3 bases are TGCGCCAGCAGTGGGGAAGACTCTGGGGCCAACGTCCTGACTTTC.

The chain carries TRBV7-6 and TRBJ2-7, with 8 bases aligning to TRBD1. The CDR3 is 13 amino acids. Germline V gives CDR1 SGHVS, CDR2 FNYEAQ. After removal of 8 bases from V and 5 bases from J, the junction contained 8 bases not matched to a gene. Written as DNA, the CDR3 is TGTGCCAGCGGCGAGACAGGGGCCCACGAGCAGTACTTC. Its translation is CASGETGAHEQYF.

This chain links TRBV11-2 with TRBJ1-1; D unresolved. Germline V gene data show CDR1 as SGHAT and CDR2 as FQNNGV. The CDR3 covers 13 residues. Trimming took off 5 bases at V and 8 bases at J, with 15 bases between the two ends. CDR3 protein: CASSLYVSFEAFF. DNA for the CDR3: TGTGCCAGCAGCCTCTATGTTAGTTTCGAAGCTTTCTTT.

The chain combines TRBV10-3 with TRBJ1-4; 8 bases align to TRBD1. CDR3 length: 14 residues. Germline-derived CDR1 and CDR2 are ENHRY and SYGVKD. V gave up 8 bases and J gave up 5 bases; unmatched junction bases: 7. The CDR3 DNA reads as TGTGCCATCCAGACAGGGGCGTTAAATGAAAAACTGTTTTTT. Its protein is CAIQTGALNEKLFF.